The source of this T cell receptor (beta chain) is a study of shared clonotypes between healthy human individuals. Overall study: With ages of 18 to 49, the donors were a couple of women and a few men. General study results and limits: For sorted subsets, rarefaction showed incomplete sequencing despite large depth. Naive CD4 clonotype sharing across a few donors was about 5%. Unshared clonotypes carried lower generation probabilities than those common to all four donors.

The data were produced by immunoSEQ multiplex PCR, yet TCRdb's version contains in-frame clones alone and is incomplete. Counted here are 660,000 or so clones, around 96% occurring once; the ten biggest clones make up roughly 0.1%. CDR1 SGHRS and CDR2 YFSETQ come from the germline V gene. The V gene lost 6 bases and the J gene lost 0 bases, with 14 bases spanning the gap. The CDR3 runs to 15 residues. Naive CD8 cells comprised CD45RO-negative, CCR7-positively selected cells, excluding terminally differentiated effector memory CD45RA+ cells. In the case of this clone: Its antigen is not identified.

This clonotype was obtained from a woman aged 30 to 39 in good health. Sequencing input: naive CD8+ T cells sorted from blood. The chain links TRBV5-1 to TRBJ2-3; tentatively, D is TRBD2 (6 bases). This CDR3 is CASTSGAASTDTQYF. In nucleotides, the CDR3 is TGCGCCAGCACCTCGGGAGCGGCTAGCACAGATACGCAGTATTTT.